These 16 T cell receptor beta chains were sequenced from one sample in a study of shared clonotypes between healthy human individuals. Measured with immunoSEQ multiplex PCR; TCRdb has only the in-frame clones, and not every one. The sample gives approximately 640,000 clones, about 78% of which show up once; approximately 1.8% is in the top ten. The sequenced sample was memory CD4+ T cells sorted from blood. Subset here: CD45RA-negative fraction. Source of these receptors: a woman aged 25-40 years in good health.

The rearrangement uses TRBV28 and TRBJ1-5, with no clear D. V was shortened by 2 bases and J by 2 bases, with 10 bases between the two germline ends. Looked up from germline, CDR1 is MDHEN and CDR2 is SYDVKM. This CDR3 spans 15 amino acids. The CDR3 region has the DNA TGTGCCAGCAGTTTAGAAGGGCCTGGCAATCAGCCCCAGCATTTT. This codes for CASSLEGPGNQPQHF.

This clone was counted many times. The chain has TRBV11-2 and TRBJ2-5, with 14 bases matching TRBD2. The CDR3 consists of 16 residues. Germline V gives CDR1 SGHAT, CDR2 FQNNGV. Trimming cost V 3 bases and J 1 base; bases outside gene matches: 1. CDR3 loop: CASSLGLAGAQETQYF. In DNA form, the CDR3 reads TGTGCCAGCAGCTTGGGACTAGCGGGAGCCCAAGAGACCCAGTACTTC.

The rearrangement joins TRBV9 to TRBJ2-7; D perhaps matches TRBD1 (6 bases). Between the trimmed V and J ends, which lost 3 bases and 6 bases, there was a span of 13 bases. This CDR3 comprises 13 residues. Per the germline V gene, CDR1 is SGDLS and CDR2 is YYNGEE. The CDR3 region has the DNA TGTGCCAGCAGCGCGCATACAGGGTCCGAGCAGTACTTC. Protein: CASSAHTGSEQYF.

V usage is TRBV4-1 and J usage is TRBJ2-3, with 9 bases identical to TRBD2. Germline assignment: CDR1 MGHRA and CDR2 YSYEKL. The CDR3 is made up of 15 amino acids. With V trimmed by 0 bases and J by 7 bases, 5 bases remained unmatched. CDR3 region: CASSQDLTSGYTQYF. The CDR3 nucleotides read TGCGCCAGCAGCCAAGACTTGACTAGCGGCTATACGCAGTATTTT.

The chain is built from TRBV19 and TRBJ1-4; TRBD1 agrees at 7 bases. The germline V gene has CDR1 LNHDA and CDR2 SQIVND (reference sequence). The CDR3 has 15 residues. The junction had 2 bases not matched to a gene; V was cut back by 4 bases and J by 0 bases. The CDR3 DNA reads TGTGCCAGTAGTAGCCAGGGGGCAACTAATGAAAAACTGTTTTTT. It translates to CASSSQGATNEKLFF.

This clone was detected a few times. This chain connects TRBV19 to TRBJ2-3, with TRBD2 identical over 11 bases. Germline CDR1 and CDR2: LNHDA and SQIVND (reference sequence). The CDR3 has 15 amino acids. Losses at the gene ends were 9 bases for V and 3 bases for J; bases not matched to a gene: 8. The CDR3 spells CASRGTSGPTDTQYF. The CDR3 nucleotides read TGTGCCAGCCGAGGGACTAGCGGTCCTACAGATACGCAGTATTTT.

The chain has TRBV11-2 and TRBJ2-7; 7 bases map to TRBD2. V dropped 1 base and J dropped 3; count of bases not matched to a gene: 9. This CDR3 is 16 amino acids long. Germline V gene lookup returns CDR1 SGHAT and CDR2 FQNNGV. Here the CDR3 DNA reads TGTGCCAGCAGCTTAGTATGGGGGGAGGGAGGCTACGAGCAGTACTTC. Its translation is CASSLVWGEGGYEQYF.

The V gene is TRBV2, the J gene TRBJ1-1; D is perhaps TRBD1 (6 bases). The CDR3 length is 13 residues. V was cut by 10 bases and J by 0 bases, with 12 bases left in between. Per the germline V gene, CDR1 is SNHLY and CDR2 is FYNNEI. DNA of the CDR3: TGTGCCACCCTGGGACAACTGAACACTGAAGCTTTCTTT. Residues: CATLGQLNTEAFF.

V is TRBV30 and J is TRBJ2-7; TRBD2 aligns across 11 bases. Looked up from germline, CDR1 is GTSNPN and CDR2 is SVGIG (reference sequence). CDR3 size: 15 residues. V lost 1 base to trimming and J lost 3 bases; unmatched junction nucleotides: 5. The CDR3 here is CAWSGTSGYDYEQYF. CDR3 nucleotide sequence: TGTGCCTGGAGTGGGACTAGCGGGTACGACTACGAGCAGTACTTC. Combining the CDR3 with reference TRBV30 and TRBJ2-7 gives the whole variable domain SQTIHQWPATLVQPVGSPLSLECTVEGTSNPNLYWYRQAAGRGLQLLFYSVGIGQISSEVPQNLSASRPQDRQFILSSKKLLLSDSGFYLCAWSGTSGYDYEQYFGPGTRLTVT.

This sequence joins TRBV18 and TRBJ1-2; D is perhaps TRBD1 (6 bases). V lost 4 bases and J lost 2, with 11 bases in between. Per the germline V gene, CDR1 is KGHSH and CDR2 is LQKENI. The CDR3 extends over 14 amino acids. This chain's CDR3 is CASSLSTGNYGYTF. In DNA, the CDR3 is TGTGCCAGCTCACTTTCAACAGGGAACTATGGCTACACCTTC.

The gene calls are TRBV7-2 and TRBJ2-3; tentative D call: TRBD1 (6 bases). Trimming pared 5 bases from V and 6 bases from J, leaving 18 bases between. Germline V lookup: CDR1 SGHTA, CDR2 FQGNSA. This CDR3 is built from 15 residues. This CDR3 reads CASSQRAGELDTQYF. The CDR3, as DNA: TGTGCCAGCAGCCAAAGGGCAGGGGAATTGGATACGCAGTATTTT.

J is TRBJ2-1 and V is TRBV4-1, with a possible D match to TRBD2 (6 bases). This CDR3 has 17 residues. With 2 bases removed from V and 5 bases from J, the gap between germline ends came to 19 bases. Germline assignment: CDR1 MGHRA and CDR2 YSYEKL. This CDR3 is CASSQRIIRTNNNEQFF. CDR3 nucleotide sequence: TGCGCCAGCAGCCAACGGATAATTAGGACTAATAACAATGAGCAGTTCTTC.

This clone was detected once. The chain employs TRBV5-4 and TRBJ1-1, with a weak D call TRBD1 (5 bases). Trimming stripped 5 bases from V and 1 base from J, with 12 bases between. The CDR3 runs to 14 residues. Germline lookup yields CDR1 SGHNT and CDR2 YYREEE (reference sequence). The CDR3 sequence is CASRRGTQNTEAFF. The CDR3 bases are TGTGCCAGCAGGCGGGGGACGCAGAACACTGAAGCTTTCTTT.

This chain links TRBV7-8 with TRBJ2-1; 13 nucleotides line up with TRBD2. From germline, CDR1 is SGHVS and CDR2 FQNEAQ. V trimming: 0 bases; J trimming: 7 bases; junction bases outside the gene matches: 9. The CDR3 is 18 amino acids. For the CDR3, the DNA is TGTGCCAGCAGCTTAGCGCGCAGGACTAGCGGGAGTAAGAATGAGCAGTTCTTC. Encoded protein: CASSLARRTSGSKNEQFF.

This clone was counted between two and nine times. This chain connects TRBV6-6 to TRBJ1-2; 8 bases match TRBD1. Germline CDR1 MNHNY, CDR2 SVGAGI (reference sequence). This CDR3 region has 14 residues. Trimming removed 5 bases from V and 8 bases from J; junction bases left unmatched: 10. The CDR3 spells CASSPGTGFGGYTF. Here the CDR3 DNA reads TGTGCCAGCAGTCCCGGGACAGGTTTTGGGGGCTACACCTTC.

V is TRBV15 and J is TRBJ1-2, with D possibly matching TRBD1 (5 bases). V was clipped by 11 bases and J by 5 bases, with 18 bases between them. The CDR3 covers 13 residues. Germline V lookup: CDR1 LNHNV, CDR2 YYDKDF (reference sequence). CDR3 sequence reads: CAASTGGYYGYTF. Here the CDR3 DNA reads TGTGCCGCATCGACGGGGGGGTATTATGGCTACACCTTC.